The sequence of this T cell receptor beta chain was determined in a study of shared clonotypes between healthy human individuals. Study-level information: Each donor had three CD4 naive, three CD4 memory, two CD8 naive and one CD8 memory plate.

Naive CD45RA+ and memory CD45RA-negative subsets were split from CD4+ cells. Produced via immunoSEQ multiplex PCR; TCRdb's table is partial and in-frame only. The sample consists of 730,000 or so clones, approximately 79% of them appearing once. Germline V gives CDR1 MNHEY, CDR2 SVGAGI. This CDR3 has 16 residues. V was cut by 2 bases and J by 0 bases, with 12 bases left in between. The sample was memory CD4+ T cells sorted from blood. Subset indicated: CD45RA-negative fraction. The genes are TRBV6-5 and TRBJ2-3; D is possibly TRBD1 (6 bases). The receptor's source is a woman under 40 in good health. The CDR3 DNA reads TGTGCCAGCAGTTACGGGACATCCTCTAGCACAGATACGCAGTATTTT. This gives the protein CASSYGTSSSTDTQYF.